One sample yielded the 4 T cell receptor beta chains listed below, sequenced in a study of blood T cell repertoires in COVID-19. Sequencing was performed with immunoSEQ multiplex PCR; in TCRdb, only in-frame clones are kept and a portion is missing. Among roughly 250,000 clones, 75% to 90% were seen once, and the ten largest hold 4% to 4.5%. The source material was PBMCs or T cells enriched from blood (not recorded which). The receptor set was obtained from a woman in her twenties or thirties who had recovered from COVID-19.

The chain uses TRBV19 and TRBJ1-4, with 8 bases that match TRBD1. The length of the CDR3 is 15 residues. V lost 7 bases, J lost 8 bases, and 12 bases stayed unmatched. Looked up from germline, CDR1 is LNHDA and CDR2 is SQIVND (reference sequence). The CDR3 sequence is CASIAMGQAGEKLFF. The CDR3 bases are TGTGCCAGTATTGCAATGGGACAGGCCGGGGAAAAACTGTTTTTT.

This clone occurred once. The V gene is TRBV14, the J gene TRBJ2-1; the match to TRBD2 covers 8 bases. Germline V lookup: CDR1 SGHDN, CDR2 FVKESK. The CDR3 is made up of 16 amino acids. V gave up 4 bases and J gave up 4 bases; unmatched junction bases: 9. Here the CDR3 reads CASSRYSGSVYNEQFF. The DNA for the CDR3 is TGTGCCAGCAGCCGGTACAGCGGGAGTGTTTACAATGAGCAGTTCTTC.

This chain links TRBV18 with TRBJ1-1, with 8 bases fitting TRBD1. The CDR3 length is 14 residues. The ends lost 6 bases at V and 10 bases at J; junction bases unmatched: 13. Germline CDR1 KGHSH, CDR2 LQKENI. CDR3 DNA sequence: TGTGCCAGCTCGCAAGGGACAGGTGGTAACGGAGCTTTCTTT. Translating it yields CASSQGTGGNGAFF.

The V call is TRBV6-2 or TRBV6-3, the J call TRBJ1-6; TRBD1 matches at 9 bases. Germline CDR1 and CDR2: MNHEY and SVGEGT. V shed 4 bases and J 10 bases; nucleotides not matched to a gene: 14. The length of the CDR3 is 17 residues. The CDR3 DNA reads TGTGCCAGCAGTTCCGAGACACAGGGGGCGCTTGGCTCACCCCTCCACTTT. Amino acid sequence: CASSSETQGALGSPLHF.